The 22 T cell receptor beta chains below come from one sample, sequenced in a study of blood T cell repertoires in COVID-19. Using immunoSEQ multiplex PCR, the repertoire was profiled, and TCRdb retains in-frame clones only, with some absent. The sample holds some 200,000 clones; under 85% are singletons and the top ten take about 6.5%. Material: peripheral blood. The source is a woman aged 40 to 49 with acute or convalescent COVID-19.

V gene TRBV6-5 combines with J gene TRBJ1-6; D may be TRBD1 (5 bases). CDR1 is MNHEY and CDR2 is SVGAGI in the germline V gene. CDR3 size: 14 residues. V lost 8 bases and J 12 bases, leaving 20 bases between the germline ends. The CDR3 DNA reads as TGTGCCAGCCGCCGGGCGTCAGGACAAGTACCCCTCCACTTT. Protein sequence: CASRRASGQVPLHF.

This CDR3 is CAWSAGRVTQYF. DNA for the CDR3: TGTGCCTGGAGTGCAGGGAGGGTTACGCAGTATTTT. The chain recombines TRBV30 with TRBJ2-3; 7 bases are a match to TRBD2. CDR3 length: 12 amino acids. With 1 base clipped from V and 8 bases from J, the junction kept 3 bases outside the gene matches. Germline V lookup: CDR1 GTSNPN, CDR2 SVGIG (reference sequence). Based on the CDR3 plus reference TRBV30 and TRBJ2-3, the full variable domain is SQTIHQWPATLVQPVGSPLSLECTVEGTSNPNLYWYRQAAGRGLQLLFYSVGIGQISSEVPQNLSASRPQDRQFILSSKKLLLSDSGFYLCAWSAGRVTQYFGPGTRLTVL.

The genes are TRBV2 and TRBJ1-2; TRBD1 might be the D (6 bases). The germline V gene has CDR1 SNHLY and CDR2 FYNNEI. The CDR3 has 15 amino acids. V lost 2 bases to trimming and J lost 2 bases, with 12 bases between them. The CDR3 coding sequence is TGTGCCAGCAGTGAAAAGGGTACAGGGAACTATGGCTACACCTTC. It translates to CASSEKGTGNYGYTF.

The J gene is TRBJ2-7, the V gene TRBV1; TRBD2 reflects the table's D call only, with no check against the DNA. TRBV1 is shown as a pseudogene. This CDR3 is built from 16 residues. CDR3 sequence: CTSSQDRTSGFYEQYF. The CDR3 DNA is TGCACCAGCAGCCAAGATAGGACTAGCGGATTTTACGAGCAGTACTTC.

This chain uses TRBV7-3 with TRBJ2-2; D not certain. The CDR3 consists of 13 residues. Trimming cost V 4 bases and J 1 base, with 4 bases left between them. Germline assignment: CDR1 SGHTA and CDR2 FQGTGA. The CDR3: CASSYGNTGELFF. CDR3 in DNA: TGTGCCAGCAGCTACGGGAACACCGGGGAGCTGTTTTTT.

The V call is TRBV30, the J call TRBJ2-5, with TRBD2 matching 7 bases. Germline V gene sequence: CDR1 GTSNPN, CDR2 SVGIG (reference sequence). The trim removed 2 bases at V and 6 bases at J, leaving 6 bases unmatched. The CDR3 spans 13 residues. This CDR3 reads CAWSPLGTKTQYF. The CDR3 nucleotides read TGTGCCTGGAGTCCGTTAGGGACTAAGACCCAGTACTTC.

The count of this clone is one. This chain joins TRBV24-1 and TRBJ2-5, with D maybe TRBD1 (6 bases). Germline CDR1 is KGHDR and CDR2 is SFDVKD. The CDR3 extends over 14 amino acids. V was pared by 11 bases and J by 2 bases, with 17 bases between. The CDR3 region is CAIGPQGSQETQYF. The CDR3 DNA reads TGTGCCATAGGTCCACAGGGATCTCAAGAGACCCAGTACTTC.

The chain combines TRBV27 with TRBJ1-3; 12 bases line up with TRBD1. With 5 bases clipped from V and 11 bases from J, the junction kept 10 bases outside the gene matches. Germline loops: CDR1 MNHEY, CDR2 SMNVEV (reference sequence). The CDR3 is 15 amino acids. This chain's CDR3 is CASSDRGQGAAAIYF. DNA of the CDR3: TGTGCCAGCAGTGATAGGGGACAGGGGGCGGCCGCCATATATTTT.

This sequence joins TRBV7-9 and TRBJ2-2, with D possibly being TRBD2 (5 bases). V lost 10 bases, J lost 5 bases, and 11 bases lay in between. Germline CDR1 and CDR2: SEHNR and FQNEAQ (reference sequence). The CDR3 is 12 residues long. CDR3 residues: CANPEGTGELFF. The CDR3 DNA is TGTGCCAACCCCGAGGGTACCGGGGAGCTGTTTTTT. The full variable domain, completed using reference TRBV7-9 and TRBJ2-2, is DTGVSQNPRHKITKRGQNVTFRCDPISEHNRLYWYRQTLGQGPEFLTYFQNEAQLEKSRLLSDRFSAERPKGSFSTLEIQRTEQGDSAMYLCANPEGTGELFFGEGSRLTVL.

This clone has just one count. The V and J genes are TRBV28 and TRBJ1-2; TRBD1 is a possible D gene (6 bases). Germline V gene sequence: CDR1 MDHEN, CDR2 SYDVKM. The CDR3 runs to 13 residues. Deletions cut 3 bases from V and 7 bases from J, with 12 bases between. CDR3 sequence reads: CASSFAGAGGYTF. The DNA for the CDR3 is TGTGCCAGCAGTTTCGCGGGGGCGGGTGGCTACACCTTC.

The V and J genes are TRBV28 and TRBJ1-4, with 8 bases fitting TRBD1. After removal of 5 bases from V and 3 bases from J, the junction contained 8 bases not matched to a gene. Germline V lookup: CDR1 MDHEN, CDR2 SYDVKM. CDR3 length equals 16 residues. For the CDR3, the DNA is TGTGCCAGCAGTACTACCGGGACAGGAGCTAATGAAAAACTGTTTTTT. Translation gives CASSTTGTGANEKLFF. Variable domain in full (rest from reference TRBV28 and TRBJ1-4): DVKVTQSSRYLVKRTGEKVFLECVQDMDHENMFWYRQDPGLGLRLIYFSYDVKMKEKGDIPEGYSVSREKKERFSLILESASTNQTSMYLCASSTTGTGANEKLFFGSGTQLSVL.

The DNA for the CDR3 is TGTGCCAGTAGTATAGATCTGGGACAGGGGGCCCGGGAGACCCAGTACTTC. Translation: CASSIDLGQGARETQYF. This chain links TRBV19 with TRBJ2-5; 12 bases are a match to TRBD1. The CDR3 consists of 17 residues. Germline V gene lookup returns CDR1 LNHDA and CDR2 SQIVND (reference sequence). V trimming: 0 bases; J trimming: 5 bases; junction bases outside the gene matches: 7.

The V call is TRBV4-1, the J call TRBJ1-2; possibly TRBD1 for D (6 bases). CDR1 and CDR2 from the germline V gene are MGHRA and YSYEKL. CDR3 size: 15 residues. The V end lost 2 bases, the J end lost 8 bases, and 18 bases lay between the germline ends. Here the CDR3 reads CASSQTLLGAGGYTF. In DNA, the CDR3 is TGCGCCAGCAGCCAAACACTTTTGGGGGCCGGGGGCTACACCTTC.

The chain employs TRBV20-1 and TRBJ1-5, with D possibly matching TRBD1 (6 bases). V lost 5 bases to trimming and J lost 11 bases, with 13 bases between them. CDR1 DFQATT and CDR2 SNEGSKA come from the germline V gene (reference sequence). This CDR3 region has 11 residues. CDR3 nucleotides: TGCAGTGCTGCTCAGGGGTTGACCCAGCATTTT. This encodes CSAAQGLTQHF.

The V call is TRBV5-4, the J call TRBJ2-7; 8 nucleotides align to TRBD1. V lost 3 bases, J lost 6 bases, and 11 bases stayed unmatched. Germline-derived CDR1 and CDR2 are SGHNT and YYREEE (reference sequence). CDR3 length: 15 amino acids. CDR3 sequence reads: CASSSSPGGSGEQYF. The CDR3 DNA reads TGTGCCAGCAGCTCCTCGCCAGGGGGCTCAGGCGAGCAGTACTTC.

The V and J genes are TRBV6-5 and TRBJ1-2; no clear D gene. The germline V and J ends were trimmed by 2 bases and 4 bases, with 11 bases remaining between them. Germline V gene sequence: CDR1 MNHEY, CDR2 SVGAGI. The CDR3 extends over 14 amino acids. CDR3 in DNA: TGTGCCAGCAGTTACCGCGGGGTGGGCTATGGCTACACCTTC. It specifies CASSYRGVGYGYTF.

A single count supports this clone. The V and J genes are TRBV16 and TRBJ1-4; no clear D gene. The CDR3 extends over 14 amino acids. V was clipped by 7 bases and J by 0 bases, with 9 bases between them. From germline, CDR1 is KGHSY and CDR2 FQNENV. The CDR3: CASTLTPTNEKLFF. The CDR3 nucleotides read TGTGCCAGCACCTTGACTCCAACTAATGAAAAACTGTTTTTT.

This chain connects TRBV5-1 to TRBJ2-2; tentatively, D is TRBD2 (5 bases). V dropped 1 base and J dropped 6 bases, with 10 bases sitting between them. The CDR3 sequence is 14 residues long. Germline assignment: CDR1 SGHRS and CDR2 YFSETQ. This CDR3 is CASSLMGEAGELFF. In nucleotides, the CDR3 is TGCGCCAGCAGCTTGATGGGAGAGGCCGGGGAGCTGTTTTTT.

The CDR3 is CASSPHVTGKETQYF. Here the CDR3 DNA reads TGTGCCAGCAGCCCGCACGTGACAGGGAAAGAGACCCAGTACTTC. The chain uses TRBV3-1 (or the pseudogene TRBV3-2) and TRBJ2-5; 7 bases line up with TRBD1. The CDR3 runs 15 residues. Germline loops: CDR1 LGHDT, CDR2 YNNKEL (reference sequence). V gave up 4 bases and J gave up 3 bases; unmatched junction bases: 8.

This clone was seen only once. The V gene is TRBV3-1 (or the pseudogene TRBV3-2), the J gene TRBJ1-4, with 7 bases fitting TRBD1. Trimming took 4 bases from V and 5 from J; bases not matched to a gene: 7. Germline values: CDR1 LGHDT, CDR2 YNNKEL (reference sequence). The CDR3 is 15 amino acids. The CDR3 sequence is CASSRDRVMNEKLFF. Written as DNA, the CDR3 is TGTGCCAGCAGCCGGGACAGAGTAATGAATGAAAAACTGTTTTTT.

This clone was counted a single time. The chain couples TRBV6-6 to TRBJ2-7, with D uncertain. Trimming took 6 bases from V and 1 from J, leaving 7 bases between them. Germline V gene sequence: CDR1 MNHNY, CDR2 SVGAGI (reference sequence). The CDR3 extends over 12 amino acids. CDR3 nucleotides: TGTGCCAGCAGCCACAGATCCTACGAGCAGTACTTC. Translating gives CASSHRSYEQYF.

The chain employs TRBV5-1 and TRBJ2-7; maybe TRBD2 (5 bases). This CDR3 is built from 14 residues. In germline, CDR1 is SGHRS, CDR2 YFSETQ. V lost 4 bases and J 5 bases, leaving 16 bases between the germline ends. This chain's CDR3 is CASSPRAPVDEQYF. The CDR3 DNA reads as TGCGCCAGCAGCCCGAGGGCGCCAGTGGACGAGCAGTACTTC.